The 6 T cell receptor beta chains below come from one sample, sequenced in a study of T cell responses to AZD1222 COVID-19 vaccine (dated by TCRdb to about 2021). Library creation used the immunoSEQ multiplex PCR assay. The table was pulled from immuneACCESS by TCRdb, which kept in-frame rearrangements only. Such tables lose some clones; where checked, under half of the loss comes from unresolved V genes, and the rest has no known cause. This sample gives 100,000 to 150,000 clones in total; about 90% of them show up just once. The ten largest clones take up 4.2% of the sample. The sample's time point label, in plain terms: baseline before first vaccination. This sample comprised peripheral blood, obtained on day 0 of AZD1222 vaccination. The receptor set was obtained from an adult in good health.

The V gene is TRBV11-2, the J gene TRBJ1-1; D unclear. CDR3 length: 16 amino acids. V gave up 1 base and J gave up 2 bases, with 14 bases separating them. Germline V gives CDR1 SGHAT, CDR2 FQNNGV. For the CDR3, the DNA is TGTGCCAGCAGCTTAGTGGGTTGGGGAGACAACACTGAAGCTTTCTTT. Its protein product is CASSLVGWGDNTEAFF.

The J gene is TRBJ2-1, the V gene TRBV19; TRBD2 matches at 10 bases. V dropped 9 bases and J dropped 9; count of bases not matched to a gene: 8. This CDR3 is 13 amino acids long. Germline V gene sequence: CDR1 LNHDA, CDR2 SQIVND (reference sequence). CDR3 nucleotide sequence: TGTGCCAGCCTAGAGCGGGGGGGTACTGAGCAGTTCTTC. It codes for CASLERGGTEQFF.

This rearrangement joins TRBV5-1 to TRBJ1-1; possibly TRBD1 for D (6 bases). The V end was cut by 1 base, the J end by 10 bases, with 14 bases between. CDR3 length: 13 residues. CDR1 SGHRS and CDR2 YFSETQ come from the germline V gene. The CDR3, as DNA: TGCGCCAGCAGCTTGAACAGGGATGCGGGAGCTTTCTTT. Residues: CASSLNRDAGAFF.

J is TRBJ1-2 and V is TRBV10-3; possible D gene TRBD1, 6 bases. This CDR3 comprises 13 residues. V lost 3 bases and J 8 bases, leaving 13 bases between the germline ends. Per germline, CDR1 ENHRY and CDR2 SYGVKD. In DNA, the CDR3 is TGTGCCATCAGTGACTCGGGGGGCTCCGGCTACACCTTC. Residues: CAISDSGGSGYTF.

CDR3 sequence reads: CASSLGYTGQQYF. DNA for the CDR3: TGTGCCAGCAGCCTTGGGTATACAGGGCAGCAGTACTTC. The chain joins TRBV3-1 (or the pseudogene TRBV3-2) to TRBJ2-7; D perhaps matches TRBD1 (6 bases). The V and J ends lost 4 bases and 8 bases respectively, with 15 bases between them. CDR1 and CDR2 (germline): LGHDT, YNNKEL (reference sequence). There are 13 residues in the CDR3.

The genes are TRBV30 and TRBJ1-6, with D perhaps matching TRBD1 (5 bases). Germline assignment: CDR1 GTSNPN and CDR2 SVGIG (reference sequence). The CDR3 contains 13 residues. V was trimmed by 5 bases and J by 7 bases, leaving 12 bases between them. CDR3 loop: CAWEGTPNSPLHF. CDR3 coding DNA: TGTGCCTGGGAAGGGACGCCAAATTCACCCCTCCACTTT.